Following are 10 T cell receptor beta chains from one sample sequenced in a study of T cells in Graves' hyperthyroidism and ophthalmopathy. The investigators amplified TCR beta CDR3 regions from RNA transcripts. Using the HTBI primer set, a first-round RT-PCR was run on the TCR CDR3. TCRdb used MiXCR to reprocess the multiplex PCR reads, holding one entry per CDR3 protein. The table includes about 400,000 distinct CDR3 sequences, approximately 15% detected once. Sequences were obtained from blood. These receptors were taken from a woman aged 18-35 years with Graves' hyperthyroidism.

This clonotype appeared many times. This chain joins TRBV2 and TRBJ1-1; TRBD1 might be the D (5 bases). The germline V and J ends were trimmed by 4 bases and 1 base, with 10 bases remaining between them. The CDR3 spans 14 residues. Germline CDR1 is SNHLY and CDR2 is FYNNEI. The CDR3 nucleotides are TGTGCCAGCAGTGTCGAGGGGACGAACACTGAAGCTTTCTTT. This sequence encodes CASSVEGTNTEAFF.

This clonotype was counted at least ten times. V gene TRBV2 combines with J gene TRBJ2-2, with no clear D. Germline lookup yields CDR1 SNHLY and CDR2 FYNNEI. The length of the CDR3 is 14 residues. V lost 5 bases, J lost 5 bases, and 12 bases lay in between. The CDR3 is CASSQYGVTGELFF. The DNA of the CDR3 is TGTGCCAGCAGTCAATACGGAGTAACCGGGGAGCTGTTTTTT.

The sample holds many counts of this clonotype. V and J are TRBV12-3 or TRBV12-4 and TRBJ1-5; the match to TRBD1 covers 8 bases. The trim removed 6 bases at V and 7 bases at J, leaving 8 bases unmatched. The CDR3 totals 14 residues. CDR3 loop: CASRQGQGGQPQHF. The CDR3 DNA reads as TGTGCCAGCAGACAAGGACAGGGTGGGCAGCCCCAGCATTTT.

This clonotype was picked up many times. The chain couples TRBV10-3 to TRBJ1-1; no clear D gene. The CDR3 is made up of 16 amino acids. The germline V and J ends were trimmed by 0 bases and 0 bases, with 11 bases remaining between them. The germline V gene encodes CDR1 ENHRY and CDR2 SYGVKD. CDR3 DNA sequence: TGTGCCATCAGTGAGTCCCTCCGACGGATGAACACTGAAGCTTTCTTT. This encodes CAISESLRRMNTEAFF.

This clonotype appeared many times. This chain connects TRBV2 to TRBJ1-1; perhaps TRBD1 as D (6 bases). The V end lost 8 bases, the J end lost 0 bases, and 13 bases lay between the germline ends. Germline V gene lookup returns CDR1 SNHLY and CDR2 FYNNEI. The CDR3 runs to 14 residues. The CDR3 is CASGDRRVNTEAFF. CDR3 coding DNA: TGTGCCAGCGGAGACAGGAGAGTGAACACTGAAGCTTTCTTT.

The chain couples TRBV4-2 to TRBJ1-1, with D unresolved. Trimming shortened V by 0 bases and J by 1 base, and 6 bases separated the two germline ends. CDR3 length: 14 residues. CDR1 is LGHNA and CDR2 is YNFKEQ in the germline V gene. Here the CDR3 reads CASSQEYRNTEAFF. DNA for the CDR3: TGTGCCAGCAGCCAAGAATACAGGAACACTGAAGCTTTCTTT.

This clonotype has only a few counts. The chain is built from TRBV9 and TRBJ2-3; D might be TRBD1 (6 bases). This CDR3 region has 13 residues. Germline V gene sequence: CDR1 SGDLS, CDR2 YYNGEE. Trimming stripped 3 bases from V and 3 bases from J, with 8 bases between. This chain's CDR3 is CASSGDITDTQYF. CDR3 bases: TGTGCCAGCAGCGGGGACATTACAGATACGCAGTATTTT. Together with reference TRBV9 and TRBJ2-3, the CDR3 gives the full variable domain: DSGVTQTPKHLITATGQRVTLRCSPRSGDLSVYWYQQSLDQGLQFLIQYYNGEERAKGNILERFSAQQFPDLHSELNLSSLELGDSALYFCASSGDITDTQYFGPGTRLTVL.

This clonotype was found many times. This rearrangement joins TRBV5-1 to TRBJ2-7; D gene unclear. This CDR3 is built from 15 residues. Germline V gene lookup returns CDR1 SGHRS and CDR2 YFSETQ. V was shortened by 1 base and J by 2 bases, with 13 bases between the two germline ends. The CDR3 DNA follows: TGCGCCAGCAGCTTGAGAACTTTAGGAGCCTACGAGCAGTACTTC. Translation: CASSLRTLGAYEQYF.

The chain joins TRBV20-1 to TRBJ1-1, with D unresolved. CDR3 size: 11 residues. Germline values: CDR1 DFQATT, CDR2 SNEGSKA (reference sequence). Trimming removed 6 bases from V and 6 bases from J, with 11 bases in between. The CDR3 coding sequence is TGCAGTGCCAGCCGGGTCTCTGAAGCTTTCTTT. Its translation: CSASRVSEAFF.

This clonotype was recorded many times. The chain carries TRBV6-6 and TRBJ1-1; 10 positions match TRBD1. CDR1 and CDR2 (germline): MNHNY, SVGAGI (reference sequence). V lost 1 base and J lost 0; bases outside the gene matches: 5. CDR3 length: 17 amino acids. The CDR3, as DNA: TGTGCCAGCAGTTACTTAATGGGACAGGGGATGAACACTGAAGCTTTCTTT. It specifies CASSYLMGQGMNTEAFF.